Included here is one TCR beta chain sequence, with context. Study processing details: Nucleated cell number was recorded as an estimate derived from reference gene primer amplification. Clones were read by immunoSEQ multiplex PCR, and TCRdb kept only the in-frame ones, dropping some. The DNA gave D and trimming, while V, J and clone size come from that table. Among about 160,000 clones listed, 80% to 90% were seen once. This sample is part of a study of blood T cell repertoires in COVID-19. Study-level information: Donors in the United States, Italy and Spain gave samples during acute or convalescent COVID-19. T cells, B-cell-depleted T cells, or PBMCs supplied cDNA or gDNA.

The V gene lost 3 bases and the J gene lost 4 bases, with 13 bases spanning the gap. The CDR3 sequence is 15 residues long. Per the germline V gene, CDR1 is LNHDA and CDR2 is SQIVND (reference sequence). This receptor was obtained from an elderly man with acute or convalescent COVID-19. The sample taken for sequencing was peripheral blood. The genes are TRBV19 and TRBJ2-1; maybe TRBD2 (5 bases). DNA of the CDR3: TGTGCCAGTAGTATTTCTAGCCGAAAATACAATGAGCAGTTCTTC. As protein: CASSISSRKYNEQFF.